This is a list of T cell receptor beta chains from one sample in a study of CD8 T cells in Susac syndrome. TCRdb used MiXCR to reprocess the immunoSEQ multiplex PCR reads, holding one entry per CDR3 protein. The sample shows roughly 200,000 distinct CDR3 sequences, 90% to 95% of them seen only once. The sequenced material came from CD4+ T cells from PBMCs. Receptors originate from a human donor with Susac syndrome. The CDR3 runs from the conserved cysteine through the conserved F or W.

>16|TRBV30
CAWSVLEGPSSSPLHF
>14|TRBV19
CASSTDPGTDTQYF
>14|TRBV20-1
CSAWDRVLVDEQYF
>15|TRBV27
CASSPTRGAKNIQYF
>13|TRBV7-2
CASSSGFGYEQYF
>13|TRBV30
CAMAVHPGETQYF
>17|TRBV4-3
CASSQDLAGGSSYEQYF
>17|TRBV6-5
CASSYWASGRGSDTQYF
>13|TRBV24-1
CATSDSDRNEQFF
>14|TRBV18
CASSPRQGSTEAFF
>12|TRBV30
CASPKGDYGYTF
>12|TRBV29-1
CSGGETNEKLFF
>17|TRBV3-1
CASSQDILAGITGELFF
>13|TRBV7-2
CASSFASKLEAFF
>13|TRBV20-1
CSARGYRFTEAFF
>14|TRBV2
CASTRQGALWGYTF
>17|TRBV20-1
CSAKRDHRRASYNEQFF
>14|TRBV20-1
CSASRDSKDYEQYF
>13|TRBV7-2
CASSLSAGNTIYF
>11|TRBV20-1
CSARRDTEAFF
>13|TRBV3-1
CASSPEDQYEQYF
>15|TRBV30
CAWSVLDSGANVLTF
>13|TRBV20-1
CSQSGGPYNEQFF
>16|TRBV5-4
CASSLGQIKGNTEAFF
>16|TRBV3-1
CASSQAGTGGSSPLHF
>17|TRBV28
CASSPQSASGGSREQYF
>12|TRBV12-3/TRBV12-4
CASSLVTDTQYF
>15|TRBV6-5
CASSPYRDTQETQYF
>13|TRBV29-1
CSVERTSSNEQYF
>13|TRBV7-2
CASSPGTSRTQYF
>15|TRBV20-1
CSASWPTGSYNEQFF
>13|TRBV15
CATSRVRLGEQYF
>12|TRBV29-1
CSVEERLYGYTF
>13|TRBV4-2
CASSHNGNYGYTF
>15|TRBV15
CATSRDGQANEKLFF
>16|TRBV29-1
CSVEDMPSGGADTQYF
>14|TRBV7-3
CASSPSAGTVEQYF
>13|TRBV28
CASGSGSLYEQYF
>14|TRBV5-1
CASGDGTGASEQYF
>12|TRBV5-6
CASSLGMDTIYF
>12|TRBV20-1
CSARRRDQPQHF
>14|TRBV4-1
CASSHYSGANVLTF
>14|TRBV6-5
CASSSLGQGTEAFF
>18|TRBV6-5
CASSYNPGQASSYNEQFF
>14|TRBV7-8
CASSLDRGTETQYF
>14|TRBV10-3
CAIQIDGHTGELFF